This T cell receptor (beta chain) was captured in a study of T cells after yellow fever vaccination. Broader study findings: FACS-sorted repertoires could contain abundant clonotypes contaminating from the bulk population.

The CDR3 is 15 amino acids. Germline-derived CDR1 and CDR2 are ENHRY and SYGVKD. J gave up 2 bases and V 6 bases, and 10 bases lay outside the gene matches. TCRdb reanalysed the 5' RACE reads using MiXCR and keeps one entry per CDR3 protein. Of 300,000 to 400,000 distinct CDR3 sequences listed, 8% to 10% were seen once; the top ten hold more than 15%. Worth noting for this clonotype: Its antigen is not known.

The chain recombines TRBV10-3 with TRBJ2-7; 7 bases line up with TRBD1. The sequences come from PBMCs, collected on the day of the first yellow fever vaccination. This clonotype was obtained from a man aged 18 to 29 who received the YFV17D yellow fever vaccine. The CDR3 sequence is CAIREDRESPYEQYV. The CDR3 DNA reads TGTGCCATCAGAGAAGACAGGGAGAGTCCCTACGAGCAGTACGTC.